The 20 T cell receptor beta chains below come from one sample, sequenced in a study of response to subunit inactivated influenza vaccine. TCRdb reprocessed the RT-PCR reads with MiXCR, giving one entry per CDR3 protein. The sample consists of 500,000 to 600,000 distinct CDR3 sequences, 6.5% to 8% of them appearing once. The specimen comprised PBMCs from blood, sampled roughly 24 months after vaccination. These receptors were taken from a man between 50 and 69 years old who received an inactivated influenza vaccine.

This clonotype was found many times. One end of the junction does not line up with germline, which may come from a read error. The rearrangement joins TRBV18 to TRBJ2-2; TRBD1 agrees at 7 bases. This CDR3 has 15 residues. Germline-derived CDR1 and CDR2 are KGHSH and LQKENI. This CDR3 is CASSLRQGDTGELFF. The CDR3 DNA is TGCGCCAGCAGCTTGCGACAGGGAGACACCGGGGAGCTGTTTTTT.

The chain recombines TRBV6-1 with TRBJ1-4, with 9 bases aligning to TRBD1. The CDR3 has 17 amino acids. CDR1 is MNHNS, CDR2 SASEGT, per germline. J was trimmed by 8 bases and V by 6 bases; bases with no gene match: 16. CDR3 nucleotide sequence: TGTGCCAGCAGCGACCAAGTTGCTACAGGGGGCGCAGAAAAACTGTTTTTT. Protein: CASSDQVATGGAEKLFF.

This clonotype has ten or more counts. The V and J genes are TRBV10-3 and TRBJ1-2; tentatively, D is TRBD1 (6 bases). The CDR3 consists of 11 residues. V lost 9 bases to trimming and J lost 5 bases, with 10 bases between them. CDR1 is ENHRY and CDR2 is SYGVKD in the germline V gene. The CDR3 DNA follows: TGTGCCATAGGACAGACGTATGGCTACACCTTC. It codes for CAIGQTYGYTF.

This clonotype occurred many times. The chain carries TRBV10-3 and TRBJ2-1, with 11 bases aligning to TRBD2. Germline values: CDR1 ENHRY, CDR2 SYGVKD. The CDR3 contains 18 residues. With V trimmed by 2 bases and J by 4 bases, 10 bases remained unmatched. This chain's CDR3 is CAISETGATSGVYNEQFF. DNA for the CDR3: TGTGCCATCAGTGAGACAGGGGCGACTAGCGGGGTGTACAATGAGCAGTTCTTC.

In its sample, this clonotype was seen many times. The V gene is TRBV7-2, the J gene TRBJ2-7; D not resolved. From germline, CDR1 is SGHTA and CDR2 FQGNSA. The V end lost 1 base, the J end lost 0 bases, and 7 bases lay between the germline ends. This CDR3 comprises 14 residues. CDR3 nucleotides: TGTGCCAGCAGCTTAGGAAGCCTCTCCTACGAGCAGTACTTC. It is translated as CASSLGSLSYEQYF.

This clonotype was found a few times. The genes are TRBV20-1 and TRBJ2-3; D call uncertain. The germline V gene encodes CDR1 DFQATT and CDR2 SNEGSKA (reference sequence). Trimming left V 4 bases short and J 2 bases short, with 13 bases between. The CDR3 is 14 amino acids. CDR3 in DNA: TGCAGTGCTATCAAAAGGATCCCCACAGATACGCAGTATTTT. It specifies CSAIKRIPTDTQYF.

This clonotype turned up a few times. The chain joins TRBV10-3 to TRBJ2-2; D is unclear. This CDR3 spans 14 amino acids. Trimming stripped 0 bases from V and 12 bases from J, with 14 bases between. Germline V lookup: CDR1 ENHRY, CDR2 SYGVKD. CDR3 sequence: CAISESGIRPKLFF. The CDR3 DNA is TGTGCCATCAGTGAGTCGGGAATTAGACCGAAGCTGTTTTTT.

The rearrangement joins TRBV3-1 to TRBJ1-4; TRBD1 might be the D (5 bases). Germline V gives CDR1 LGHDT, CDR2 YNNKEL (reference sequence). V was clipped by 1 base and J by 4 bases, with 13 bases between them. The CDR3 is made up of 16 amino acids. This CDR3 is CASSQVYGGLNEKLFF. CDR3 sequence (DNA): TGTGCCAGCAGCCAAGTTTACGGGGGTCTTAATGAAAAACTGTTTTTT.

V usage is TRBV20-1 and J usage is TRBJ2-5; D perhaps matches TRBD2 (6 bases). Germline CDR1 and CDR2: DFQATT and SNEGSKA (reference sequence). The CDR3 runs to 14 residues. Trimming left V 1 base short and J 4 bases short, with 13 bases between. CDR3 amino acids: CSARASPGAETQYF. CDR3 DNA: TGCAGTGCTAGAGCATCCCCGGGAGCAGAGACCCAGTACTTC.

This clonotype has only a few counts. The V and J genes are TRBV29-1 and TRBJ2-2; D is ambiguous. The CDR3 runs to 15 residues. In germline, CDR1 is SQVTM, CDR2 ANQGSEA. V lost 2 bases to trimming and J lost 1 base, with 11 bases between them. The CDR3 is CSVEKGARNTGELFF. CDR3 sequence (DNA): TGCAGCGTTGAAAAGGGCGCAAGGAACACCGGGGAGCTGTTTTTT.

The chain couples TRBV18 to TRBJ2-7; 9 bases fit TRBD2. The CDR3 runs 15 residues. Trimming took 3 bases from V and 2 from J; bases not matched to a gene: 5. Germline values: CDR1 KGHSH, CDR2 LQKENI. The CDR3 sequence: CASSPRVAGAYEQYF. The CDR3 DNA sequence: TGTGCCAGCTCACCTCGAGTAGCGGGAGCCTACGAGCAGTACTTC.

The chain links TRBV27 to TRBJ2-4, with D tentatively TRBD1 or TRBD2 (5 bases each). This CDR3 spans 15 amino acids. V shed 5 bases and J shed 0 bases, with 11 bases lying between them. Germline CDR1 reads MNHEY; CDR2 reads SMNVEV (reference sequence). CDR3 sequence: CASSRDALAKNIQYF. CDR3 nucleotide sequence: TGTGCCAGCAGTAGGGACGCGCTAGCCAAAAACATTCAGTACTTC.

This clonotype was seen a handful of times. The chain employs TRBV28 and TRBJ2-1; D may match TRBD1 or TRBD2 (6 bases each). The CDR3 covers 18 residues. In germline, CDR1 is MDHEN, CDR2 SYDVKM. V was shortened by 4 bases and J by 4 bases, with 23 bases between the two germline ends. The CDR3 DNA reads as TGTGCCAGCAGTTCCCTCGGTGGTGGGGGGCCCCAATACAATGAGCAGTTCTTC. Amino acid sequence: CASSSLGGGGPQYNEQFF.

This sequence joins TRBV3-1 and TRBJ2-7, with D unresolved. This CDR3 region has 12 residues. V was clipped by 5 bases and J by 5 bases, with 10 bases between them. Germline lookup yields CDR1 LGHDT and CDR2 YNNKEL (reference sequence). CDR3: CASSSSRHEQYF. The CDR3 nucleotides read TGTGCCAGCAGCTCTTCCCGGCACGAGCAGTACTTC.

In its sample, this clonotype was seen a few times. The chain uses TRBV20-1 and TRBJ2-7; the D is unclear. V lost 2 bases and J lost 3, with 17 bases in between. CDR1 is DFQATT and CDR2 is SNEGSKA in the germline V gene (reference sequence). There are 15 residues in the CDR3. CDR3 nucleotide sequence: TGCAGTGCTAGAATGAAAGGAACGGTAAACTACGAGCAGTACTTC. It is translated as CSARMKGTVNYEQYF.

The chain links TRBV6-5 to TRBJ1-1; a weak D match, TRBD1 (6 bases). CDR1 MNHEY and CDR2 SVGAGI come from the germline V gene. V shed 2 bases and J shed 4 bases, with 14 bases lying between them. CDR3 length equals 15 residues. Written as DNA, the CDR3 is TGTGCCAGCAGTTACGGACAGCTTACCTCCACTGAAGCTTTCTTT. Encoded protein: CASSYGQLTSTEAFF.

The V call is TRBV11-2, the J call TRBJ2-5; 8 nucleotides align to TRBD1. J lost 5 bases, V lost 2 bases, and 7 bases had no gene match. The CDR3 loop spans 15 amino acids. The germline CDR1 and CDR2 sequences are SGHAT and FQNNGV. The DNA for the CDR3 is TGTGCCAGCAGCTTATCCAGGGGGCTCAGTGAGACCCAGTACTTC. This translates into CASSLSRGLSETQYF.

This clonotype was counted at least ten times. The J gene is TRBJ2-5, the V gene TRBV20-1; TRBD2 aligns across 15 bases. Unmatched junction bases numbered 7, after V lost 6 bases and J lost 5 bases. Per germline, CDR1 DFQATT and CDR2 SNEGSKA (reference sequence). CDR3 length: 15 residues. The CDR3 DNA is TGCAGTGCAAGGACTAGCGGGAGGGCCCGGGAGACCCAGTACTTC. Its translation is CSARTSGRARETQYF.

In this sample, this clonotype turned up many times. A read error may produce the germline difference seen at one junction end. V gene TRBV5-1 combines with J gene TRBJ1-1; no clear D. CDR1 and CDR2 (germline): SGHRS, YFSETQ. The CDR3 sequence is 13 residues long. The CDR3 here is CASSLGSNTEAFF. The DNA of the CDR3 is TGTGCCAGCAGCTTAGGGTCGAACACTGAAGCTTTCTTT.

This clonotype was seen more than once but under ten times. V gene TRBV20-1 combines with J gene TRBJ1-6; no firm D call. Germline CDR1 and CDR2: DFQATT and SNEGSKA (reference sequence). This CDR3 contains 14 residues. Trimming cost V 6 bases and J 3 bases, with 12 bases left between them. CDR3 sequence (DNA): TGCAGTGCCCAACCCGGCAACTATAATTCACCCCTCCACTTT. This codes for CSAQPGNYNSPLHF.